These T cell receptor beta chains were read from a single sample in a study of blood T cell repertoires in COVID-19. Only in-frame clones appear in the TCRdb table, and some are missing; sequencing was by immunoSEQ multiplex PCR. The sample carries 150,000 to 160,000 clones, 80% to 90% recorded once. The sequenced sample was peripheral blood. The receptors shown here come from a woman aged 45-59 years with acute or convalescent COVID-19. CDR3s include the opening cysteine and the closing phenylalanine or tryptophan. D genes are given only for firm matches. Clone size appears in some rows only: once, few, many, or a class for an expanded clone.

d_gene,v_gene,abundance,j_gene,CDR3aa
NA,TRBV28,once,TRBJ1-4,CASSGGLPTNEKLFF
NA,TRBV7-2,NA,TRBJ1-4,CASSARQGQGEKLFF
NA,TRBV7-2,NA,TRBJ1-2,CASSLVQRNYGYTF
NA,TRBV3-1/TRBV3-2,NA,TRBJ1-2,CASSQQGPGIHGAYGYTF
NA,TRBV6-1,NA,TRBJ2-1,CASSELSAVRYNEQFF
NA,TRBV18,NA,TRBJ1-3,CASSPSGLGGNTIYF
TRBD1,TRBV2,NA,TRBJ2-6,CASRRGQDFSGANVLTF
TRBD2,TRBV5-1,NA,TRBJ2-1,CASSYSGTSDYNEQFF
TRBD1,TRBV19,NA,TRBJ2-1,CASSPGTGDNEQFF
TRBD1,TRBV7-9,NA,TRBJ1-4,CASSSEWTGGLFF
NA,TRBV5-5,few,TRBJ1-2,CASSKVEINYGYTF
TRBD1,TRBV9,NA,TRBJ2-2,CASRDRSANTGELFF
NA,TRBV5-6,NA,TRBJ1-1,CASSPTSGTEAFF
NA,TRBV18,NA,TRBJ2-7,CASSSTSGADPYEQYF
TRBD1,TRBV7-9,NA,TRBJ2-3,CASSDRGPDTQYF
TRBD1,TRBV10-3,once,TRBJ1-4,CAISEGDRGGGEKLFF
NA,TRBV4-1,NA,TRBJ1-2,CASSQEKGIVGGYTF
TRBD1,TRBV4-1,NA,TRBJ2-7,CASSQGTGRSYEQYF
NA,TRBV21-1,NA,TRBJ2-7,CASSKGGAGGYPSEQYF
TRBD2,TRBV5-4,NA,TRBJ2-1,CASRGELAEKNNEQFF
TRBD2,TRBV12-3/TRBV12-4,few,TRBJ2-7,CASSLAGEDEQYF
TRBD1,TRBV19,NA,TRBJ2-3,CASRRGRVVTDTQYF
TRBD2,TRBV7-3,NA,TRBJ2-2,CASSLGLAGGLGTGELFF
NA,TRBV5-5,NA,TRBJ2-3,CASSLAAGADTQYF
NA,TRBV7-2,NA,TRBJ1-2,CASSLGQGAYGYTF
TRBD1,TRBV7-9,few,TRBJ2-7,CASTKDRGIYEQYF
TRBD2,TRBV30,NA,TRBJ2-1,CAWSFPGLAGGTFYNEQFF
NA,TRBV5-4,few,TRBJ1-6,CASSRSGGSYNSPLHF
TRBD1,TRBV7-9,NA,TRBJ2-7,CASSFGQGLGEQYF
TRBD1,TRBV15,NA,TRBJ2-1,CATSRGGQGLGEQFF
TRBD2,TRBV15,few,TRBJ2-3,CATSSGGAYYTDTQYF
NA,TRBV3-1/TRBV3-2,NA,TRBJ2-2,CASQVQYTGELFF
TRBD2,TRBV7-2,NA,TRBJ2-7,CASSLGMLAGYEQYF
TRBD1,TRBV5-4,NA,TRBJ2-1,CASSPDRGRGNEQFF
NA,TRBV19,NA,TRBJ2-3,CASRRGGSTDTQYF
NA,TRBV6-1,NA,TRBJ2-4,CASSEARRGLAKNIQYF
NA,TRBV11-3,few,TRBJ1-5,CASSGSAGSVQPQHF
TRBD1,TRBV25-1,NA,TRBJ2-5,CASKPRTGGKETQYF
TRBD2,TRBV4-2,NA,TRBJ2-7,CASSQPGTSGGYEQYF
NA,TRBV6-2/TRBV6-3,NA,TRBJ1-1,CASSNRDMNTEAFF
TRBD2,TRBV28,NA,TRBJ2-1,CASKGGRAWPYNEQFF
TRBD2,TRBV14,NA,TRBJ2-7,CASSQGTSGDYEQYF
NA,TRBV7-2,NA,TRBJ1-2,CASSEGARDGYTF
NA,TRBV6-6,NA,TRBJ1-3,CASSFEASGNTIYF
NA,TRBV19,NA,TRBJ1-2,CASTPGEFVNYGYTF